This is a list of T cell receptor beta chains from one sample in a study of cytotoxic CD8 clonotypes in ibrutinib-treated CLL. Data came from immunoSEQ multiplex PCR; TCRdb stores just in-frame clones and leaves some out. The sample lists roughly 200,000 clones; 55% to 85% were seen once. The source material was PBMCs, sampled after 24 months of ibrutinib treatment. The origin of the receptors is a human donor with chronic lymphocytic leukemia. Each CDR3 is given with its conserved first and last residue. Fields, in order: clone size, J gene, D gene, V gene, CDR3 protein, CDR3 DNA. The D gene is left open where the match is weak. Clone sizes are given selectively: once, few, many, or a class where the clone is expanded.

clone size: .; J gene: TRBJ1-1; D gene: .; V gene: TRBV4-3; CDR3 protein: CASSQDVKVFTEAFF; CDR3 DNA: TGCGCCAGCAGCCAAGATGTGAAGGTTTTCACTGAAGCTTTCTTT
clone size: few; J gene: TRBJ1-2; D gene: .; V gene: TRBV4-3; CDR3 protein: CASSQDAYGTEGFYYGYTF; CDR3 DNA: TGCGCCAGCAGCCAAGATGCATACGGGACGGAGGGATTTTACTATGGCTACACCTTC
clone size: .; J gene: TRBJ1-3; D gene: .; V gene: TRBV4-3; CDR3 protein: CASSQVAENSGNTIYF; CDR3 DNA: TGCGCCAGCAGCCAAGTTGCGGAAAACTCTGGAAACACCATATATTTT
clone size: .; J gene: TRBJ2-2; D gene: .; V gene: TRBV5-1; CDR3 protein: CASSLREGGTGELFF; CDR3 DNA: TGCGCCAGCAGCTTGCGAGAAGGCGGGACCGGGGAGCTGTTTTTT
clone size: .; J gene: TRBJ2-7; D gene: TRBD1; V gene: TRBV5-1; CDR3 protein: CASSGTGGIYEQYF; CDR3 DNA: TGCGCCAGCAGCGGGACAGGGGGCATCTACGAGCAGTACTTC
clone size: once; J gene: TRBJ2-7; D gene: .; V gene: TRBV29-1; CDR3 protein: CSVVTGRQSSYEQYF; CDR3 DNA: TGCAGCGTTGTGACAGGACGACAAAGCTCCTACGAGCAGTACTTC
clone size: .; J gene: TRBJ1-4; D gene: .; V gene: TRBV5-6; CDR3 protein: CASSQGWGATNEKLFF; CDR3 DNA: TGTGCCAGCAGCCAAGGATGGGGTGCAACTAATGAAAAACTGTTTTTT
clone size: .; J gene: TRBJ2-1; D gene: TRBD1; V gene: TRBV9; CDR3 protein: CASSPGGDEQFF; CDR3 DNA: TGTGCCAGCAGCCCAGGGGGAGATGAGCAGTTCTTC
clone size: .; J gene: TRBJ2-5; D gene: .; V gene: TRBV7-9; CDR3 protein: CASSLRGGEETQYF; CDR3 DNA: TGTGCCAGCAGCTTAAGGGGCGGGGAAGAGACCCAGTACTTC
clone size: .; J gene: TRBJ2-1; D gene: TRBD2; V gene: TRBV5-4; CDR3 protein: CASSRSSGSWDEQFF; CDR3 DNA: TGTGCCAGCAGTCGATCTAGCGGGAGTTGGGATGAGCAGTTCTTC
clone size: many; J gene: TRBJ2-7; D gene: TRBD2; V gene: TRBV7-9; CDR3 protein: CASSSIAGTYEQYF; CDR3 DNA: TGTGCCAGCAGCTCCATAGCGGGGACCTACGAGCAGTACTTC
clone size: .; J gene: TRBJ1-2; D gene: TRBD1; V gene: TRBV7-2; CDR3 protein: CASSPRQGQEIDYGYTF; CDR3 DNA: TGTGCCAGCAGCCCCCGTCAGGGACAGGAAATCGACTATGGCTACACCTTC
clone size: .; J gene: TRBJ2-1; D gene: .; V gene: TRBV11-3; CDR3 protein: CASSLESRGAEEQFF; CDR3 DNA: TGTGCCAGCAGCTTAGAATCTAGGGGGGCGGAGGAGCAGTTCTTC
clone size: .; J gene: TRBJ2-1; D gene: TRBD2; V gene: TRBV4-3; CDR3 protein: CASSPGLASNEQFF; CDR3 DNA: TGCGCCAGCAGCCCGGGACTAGCATCCAATGAGCAGTTCTTC
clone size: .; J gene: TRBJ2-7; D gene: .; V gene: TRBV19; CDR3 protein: CASSIGGMYSEQYF; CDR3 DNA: TGTGCCAGTAGTATCGGCGGTATGTATTCGGAGCAGTACTTC
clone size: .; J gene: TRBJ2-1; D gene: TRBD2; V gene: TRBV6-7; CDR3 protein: CASSYPNYRLAGGPYNEQFF; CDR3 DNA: TGTGCCAGCAGTTACCCCAATTACCGACTAGCGGGAGGCCCCTACAATGAGCAGTTCTTC
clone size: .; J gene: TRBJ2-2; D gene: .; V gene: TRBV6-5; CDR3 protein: CASSRNTGELFF; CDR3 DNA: TGTGCCAGCAGTCGGAACACCGGGGAGCTGTTTTTT
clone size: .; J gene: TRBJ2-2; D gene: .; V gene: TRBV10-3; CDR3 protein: CAISGGDTNTGELFF; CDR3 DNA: TGTGCCATCAGTGGTGGGGATACGAACACCGGGGAGCTGTTTTTT
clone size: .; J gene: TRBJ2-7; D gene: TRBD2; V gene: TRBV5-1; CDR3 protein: CASSPSGRSYEQYF; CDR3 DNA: TGCGCCAGCAGCCCTAGCGGGAGATCGTACGAGCAGTACTTC
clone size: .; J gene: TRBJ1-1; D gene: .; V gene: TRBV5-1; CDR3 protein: CASSFDPGGMNTEAFF; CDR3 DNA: TGCGCCAGCAGCTTCGACCCCGGCGGGATGAACACTGAAGCTTTCTTT
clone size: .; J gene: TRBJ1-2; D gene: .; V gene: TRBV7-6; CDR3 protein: CASSLDGEFSYGYTF; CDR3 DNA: TGTGCCAGCAGCTTAGATGGGGAGTTCTCCTATGGCTACACCTTC
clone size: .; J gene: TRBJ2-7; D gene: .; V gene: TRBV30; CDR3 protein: CAWSGGDTDYEQYF; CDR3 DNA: TGTGCCTGGAGTGGTGGGGACACAGACTACGAGCAGTACTTC
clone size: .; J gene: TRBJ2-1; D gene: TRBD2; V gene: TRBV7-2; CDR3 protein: CASSSIGGLAGNNEQFF; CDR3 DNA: TGTGCCAGCAGCTCCATCGGCGGGCTAGCGGGGAACAATGAGCAGTTCTTC
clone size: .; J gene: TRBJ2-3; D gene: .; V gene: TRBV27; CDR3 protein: CASSLRRSDTQYF; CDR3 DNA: TGTGCCAGCAGTCTAAGACGGTCAGATACGCAGTATTTT
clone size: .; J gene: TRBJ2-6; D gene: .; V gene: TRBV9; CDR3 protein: CASSGSFSGANVLTF; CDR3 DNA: TGTGCCAGCAGCGGCTCTTTCTCTGGGGCCAACGTCCTGACTTTC
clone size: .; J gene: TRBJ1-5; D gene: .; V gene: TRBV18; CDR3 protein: CASSDRVNQPQHF; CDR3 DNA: TGTGCCAGCTCAGACAGAGTCAATCAGCCCCAGCATTTT
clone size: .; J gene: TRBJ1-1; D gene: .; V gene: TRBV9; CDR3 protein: CASSVWGALNTEAFF; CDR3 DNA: TGTGCCAGCAGCGTTTGGGGGGCTCTGAACACTGAAGCTTTCTTT
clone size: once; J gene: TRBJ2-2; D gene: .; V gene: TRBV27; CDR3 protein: CASSLVGRPTGELFF; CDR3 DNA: TGTGCCAGCAGTTTAGTAGGCAGGCCAACCGGGGAGCTGTTTTTT
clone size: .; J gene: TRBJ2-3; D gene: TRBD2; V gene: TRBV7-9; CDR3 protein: CASSLSSGRAKDTQYF; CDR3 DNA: TGTGCCAGCAGCTTGAGTAGCGGGAGAGCTAAAGATACGCAGTATTTT
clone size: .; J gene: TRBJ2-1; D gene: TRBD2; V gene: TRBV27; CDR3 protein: CASSSRGSGVYNEQFF; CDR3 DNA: TGTGCCAGCAGTTCCCGGGGTAGCGGGGTTTACAATGAGCAGTTCTTC
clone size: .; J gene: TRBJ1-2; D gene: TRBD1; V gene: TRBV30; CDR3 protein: CAWSVKGAGGYTF; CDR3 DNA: TGTGCCTGGAGTGTAAAGGGGGCCGGTGGCTACACCTTC
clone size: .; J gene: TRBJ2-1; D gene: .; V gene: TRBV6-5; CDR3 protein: CASSGGYLASDEQFF; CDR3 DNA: TGTGCCAGCAGTGGGGGTTACCTAGCAAGCGATGAGCAGTTCTTC
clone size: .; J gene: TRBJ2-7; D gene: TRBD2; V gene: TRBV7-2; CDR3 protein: CASSFPLGTSRREQYF; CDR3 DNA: TGTGCCAGCAGCTTCCCATTGGGGACTAGTCGCCGCGAGCAGTACTTC
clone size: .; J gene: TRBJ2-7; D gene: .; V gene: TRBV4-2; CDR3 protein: CASSQHTGSADYEQYF; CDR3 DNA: TGTGCCAGCAGCCAACACACAGGGTCTGCAGACTACGAGCAGTACTTC
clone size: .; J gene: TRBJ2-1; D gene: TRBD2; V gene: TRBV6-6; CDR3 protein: CASSYPASGMNNEQFF; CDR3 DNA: TGTGCCAGCAGTTACCCCGCTAGCGGGATGAACAATGAGCAGTTCTTC
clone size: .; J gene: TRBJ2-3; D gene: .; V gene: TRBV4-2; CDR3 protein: CASSRYLAGADTQYF; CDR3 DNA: TGTGCCAGCAGCCGGTATCTAGCTGGAGCAGATACGCAGTATTTT
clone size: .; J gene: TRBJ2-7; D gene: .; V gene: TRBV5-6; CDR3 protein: CASSPDGVYEQYF; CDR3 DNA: TGTGCCAGCAGCCCGGACGGGGTTTACGAGCAGTACTTC
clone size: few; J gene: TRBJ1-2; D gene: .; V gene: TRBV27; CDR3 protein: CASSSAGRLNGDYGYTF; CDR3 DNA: TGTGCCAGCAGTTCGGCCGGGCGGTTGAACGGGGACTATGGCTACACCTTC
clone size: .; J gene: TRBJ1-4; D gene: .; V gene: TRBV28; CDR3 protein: CASSFRQSNEKLFF; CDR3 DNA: TGTGCCAGCAGTTTTAGGCAGTCTAATGAAAAACTGTTTTTT
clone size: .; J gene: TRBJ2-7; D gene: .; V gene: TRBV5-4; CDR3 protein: CASSETDRRHYEQYF; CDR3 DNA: TGTGCCAGCAGTGAGACGGACAGAAGACACTACGAGCAGTACTTC
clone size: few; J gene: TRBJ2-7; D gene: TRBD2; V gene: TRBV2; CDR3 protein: CASCLAGVEQYF; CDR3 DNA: TGTGCCAGCTGTCTAGCGGGAGTCGAGCAGTACTTC
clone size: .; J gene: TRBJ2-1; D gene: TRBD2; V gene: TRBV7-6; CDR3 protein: CASSSNVGTSEGEQFF; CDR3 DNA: TGTGCCAGCAGCTCCAACGTCGGGACTAGCGAGGGTGAGCAGTTCTTC
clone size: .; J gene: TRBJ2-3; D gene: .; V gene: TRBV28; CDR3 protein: CASRDLYTDTQYF; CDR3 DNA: TGTGCTTCCCGGGACTTATACACAGATACGCAGTATTTT
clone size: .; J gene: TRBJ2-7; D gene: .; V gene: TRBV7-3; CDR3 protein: CASSLGPQPTLKQYF; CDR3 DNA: TGTGCCAGCAGCTTAGGGCCCCAACCTACTCTCAAGCAGTACTTC
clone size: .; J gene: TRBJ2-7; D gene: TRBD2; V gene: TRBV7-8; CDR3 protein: CASCIGRLAGSYEQYF; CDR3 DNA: TGTGCCAGCTGTATTGGTCGGCTAGCGGGATCTTATGAGCAGTACTTC
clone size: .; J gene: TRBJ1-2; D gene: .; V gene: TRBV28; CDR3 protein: CASRHHDKNHGYTF; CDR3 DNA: TGTGCCAGCAGGCACCACGACAAGAACCATGGCTACACCTTC
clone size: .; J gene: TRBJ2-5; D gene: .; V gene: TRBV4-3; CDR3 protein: CASSQDSGVGRETQYF; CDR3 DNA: TGCGCCAGCAGCCAAGATTCTGGGGTCGGAAGAGAGACCCAGTACTTC
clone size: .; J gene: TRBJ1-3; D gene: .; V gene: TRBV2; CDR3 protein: CASSAGVLGNTIYF; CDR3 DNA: TGTGCCAGCAGTGCAGGGGTATTAGGAAACACCATATATTTT
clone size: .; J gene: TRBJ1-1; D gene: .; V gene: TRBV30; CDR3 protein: CAWSVGQNTEAFF; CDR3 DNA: TGTGCCTGGAGTGTGGGGCAGAACACTGAAGCTTTCTTT
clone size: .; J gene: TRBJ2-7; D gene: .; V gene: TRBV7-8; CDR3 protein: CASSLDPHRGYEQYF; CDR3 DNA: TGTGCCAGCAGCTTAGATCCCCACAGAGGATACGAGCAGTACTTC
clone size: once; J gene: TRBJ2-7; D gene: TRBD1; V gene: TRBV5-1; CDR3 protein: CASSPGIGGGEQYF; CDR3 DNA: TGCGCCAGCAGCCCTGGGATAGGGGGCGGAGAGCAGTACTTC
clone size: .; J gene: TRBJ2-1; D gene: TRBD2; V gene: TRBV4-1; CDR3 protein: CASSQVSGMREFYNEQFF; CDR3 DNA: TGCGCCAGCAGCCAAGTATCCGGTATGCGGGAGTTCTACAATGAGCAGTTCTTC
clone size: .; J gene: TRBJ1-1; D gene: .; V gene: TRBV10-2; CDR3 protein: CASSESTGLEAFF; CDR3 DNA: TGCGCCAGCAGTGAGTCGACTGGGCTTGAAGCTTTCTTT
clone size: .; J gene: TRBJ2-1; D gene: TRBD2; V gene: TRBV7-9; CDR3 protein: CASRAGEYNEQFF; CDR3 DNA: TGTGCCAGCAGGGCGGGAGAATACAATGAGCAGTTCTTC